The 8 T cell receptor beta chains listed next were all sequenced from one sample in a study of shared clonotypes between healthy human individuals. Using immunoSEQ multiplex PCR, the repertoire was profiled, and TCRdb retains in-frame clones only, with some absent. The sample consists of approximately 2.5 million clones, around nine tenths of them appearing once. The sequenced sample consisted of naive CD4+ T cells sorted from blood. Stated subset: CD45RA+ positively selected. These receptors all come from a man younger than 35 in good health.

This chain links TRBV6-5 with TRBJ1-1; the match to TRBD1 covers 7 bases. Looked up from germline, CDR1 is MNHEY and CDR2 is SVGAGI. This CDR3 is built from 14 residues. The V and J ends lost 2 bases and 9 bases, in that order; junction bases with no gene match: 9. CDR3 region: CASSYHTGDQKAFF. CDR3 DNA sequence: TGTGCCAGCAGTTACCACACAGGGGATCAGAAAGCTTTCTTT.

This chain joins TRBV7-9 and TRBJ2-7; D unclear. The CDR3 spans 17 residues. V lost 1 base and J 0 bases, leaving 16 bases between the germline ends. The germline V gene encodes CDR1 SEHNR and CDR2 FQNEAQ (reference sequence). The chain's CDR3 is CASSLVFGRTSSYEQYF. The CDR3 bases are TGTGCCAGCAGCTTAGTGTTTGGCAGAACGAGCTCCTACGAGCAGTACTTC.

Concerning this clone itself: Other DNA sequences of this sample code for an identical CDR3. The CDR3 protein is CASSPGQGGNTEAFF. The CDR3 DNA reads as TGTGCCAGCTCACCGGGACAGGGAGGGAACACTGAAGCTTTCTTT. This chain joins TRBV18 and TRBJ1-1; TRBD1 aligns across 9 bases. CDR1 is KGHSH, CDR2 LQKENI, per germline. Losses at the gene ends were 3 bases for V and 1 base for J; bases not matched to a gene: 3. The CDR3 covers 15 residues.

The count of this clone is one. This chain joins TRBV6-6 and TRBJ2-7; maybe TRBD1 (5 bases). The CDR3 has 15 residues. V lost 0 bases and J lost 4, with 13 bases in between. Per the germline V gene, CDR1 is MNHNY and CDR2 is SVGAGI (reference sequence). The CDR3 is CASSYSIGEAYEQYF. CDR3 nucleotide sequence: TGTGCCAGCAGTTACTCAATAGGGGAAGCTTACGAGCAGTACTTC.

V is TRBV10-2 and J is TRBJ2-3; tentative D call: TRBD2 (6 bases). This CDR3 has 11 residues. CDR1 and CDR2 from the germline V gene are WSHSY and SAAADI. V was shortened by 6 bases and J by 8 bases, with 9 bases between the two germline ends. The CDR3 protein is CASSGGATQYF. The CDR3 DNA reads as TGCGCCAGCAGCGGGGGTGCTACGCAGTATTTT.

In this sample, this clone turned up a few times. The CDR3 reads CASSEEGTGIGNQPQHF. CDR3 nucleotide sequence: TGTGCCAGCAGTGAAGAGGGGACAGGGATCGGCAATCAGCCCCAGCATTTT. This chain connects TRBV2 to TRBJ1-5, with TRBD1 matching 9 bases. V trimming: 1 base; J trimming: 2 bases; junction bases outside the gene matches: 6. This CDR3 contains 17 residues. The V gene's germline CDR1 is SNHLY and CDR2 FYNNEI.

The chain has TRBV7-2 and TRBJ2-7; 7 bases fit TRBD1. The CDR3 totals 14 residues. The V gene's germline CDR1 is SGHTA and CDR2 FQGNSA. V was clipped by 5 bases and J by 8 bases; unmatched bases: 12. The CDR3 sequence: CASSIRGQAGQQYF. For the CDR3, the DNA is TGTGCCAGCAGCATTAGGGGGCAGGCAGGCCAGCAGTACTTC.

V usage is TRBV30 and J usage is TRBJ1-5; the D gene is possibly TRBD1 (5 bases). Trimming took 4 bases from V and 4 from J, leaving 11 bases between them. This CDR3 contains 13 residues. CDR1 GTSNPN and CDR2 SVGIG come from the germline V gene (reference sequence). The CDR3, as DNA: TGTGCCTGGACGACAGATTTAAATCAGCCCCAGCATTTT. It yields the protein CAWTTDLNQPQHF.